This entry describes one TCR beta chain. This entry comes from a study of blood T cell repertoires in COVID-19. Across the whole study: PBMCs, B-cell-depleted T cells, or T cells were the source of the cDNA or gDNA that made up the material.

V lost 4 bases and J lost 8, with 18 bases in between. The CDR3 runs to 14 residues. Germline CDR1 is SGHNT and CDR2 is YYREEE (reference sequence). As processed by the authors: From reference gene primer amplification, estimates of nucleated cell counts were derived. Profiled with immunoSEQ multiplex PCR; TCRdb holds only in-frame clones, not every one. The V and J calls and clone size are taken from that table; D and trimming were inferred from the DNA. The table has 240,000 or so clones, 75% to 85% seen once. The Seattle patients joined while their infection was active and were tracked longitudinally afterward.

The sequence was obtained from a woman aged 80 or over with COVID-19, enrolled during active disease. This chain links TRBV5-4 with TRBJ1-1, with a possible D match to TRBD1 (6 bases). The sequenced sample was peripheral blood. CDR3 protein: CASSPDRRNGEAFF. The CDR3, as DNA: TGTGCCAGCAGCCCCGACAGGCGAAATGGGGAAGCTTTCTTT. The full variable domain, with the rest looked up from reference TRBV5-4 and TRBJ1-1, is ETGVTQSPTHLIKTRGQQVTLRCSSQSGHNTVSWYQQALGQGPQFIFQYYREEENGRGNFPPRFSGLQFPNYSSELNVNALELDDSALYLCASSPDRRNGEAFFGQGTRLTVV.